This T cell receptor (beta chain) was sequenced during a study of T cell clusters in autoimmune cytopenias. CDR3 length: 15 residues. Germline loops: CDR1 KGHSH, CDR2 LQKENI. One tube held mixed TRB-A and TRB-B primer pools for touch-down PCR. TCRdb derives one entry per CDR3 protein from the multiplex PCR reads, leaving out DNA. Recorded here are 8,200 or so distinct CDR3 sequences; the top ten clones represent roughly 28%. Study results and limitations: The T cell clusters came from computational analysis alone and lack functional validation.

Tens of thousands of genome equivalents of blood DNA were amplified for TRB. For this clonotype: Its specificity is unknown.

The TCR sequence derives from a human donor with an autoimmune cytopenia or autoimmune hepatitis (not recorded which). The chain combines TRBV18 with TRBJ2-7; the D gene TCRdb calls, TRBD1, cannot be checked with no DNA. Sample: peripheral blood. The CDR3 spells CASSLGTGKSYEQYF.